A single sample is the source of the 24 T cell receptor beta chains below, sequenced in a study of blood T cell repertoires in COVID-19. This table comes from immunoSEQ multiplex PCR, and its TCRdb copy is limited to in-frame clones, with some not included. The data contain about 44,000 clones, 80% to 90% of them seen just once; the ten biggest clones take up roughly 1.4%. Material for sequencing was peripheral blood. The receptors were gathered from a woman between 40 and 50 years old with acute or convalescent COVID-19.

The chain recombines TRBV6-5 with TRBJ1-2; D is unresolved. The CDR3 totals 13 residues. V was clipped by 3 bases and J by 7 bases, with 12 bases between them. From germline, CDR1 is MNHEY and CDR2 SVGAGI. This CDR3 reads CASSYKVLGGYTF. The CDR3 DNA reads TGTGCCAGCAGTTATAAAGTCCTCGGTGGCTACACCTTC.

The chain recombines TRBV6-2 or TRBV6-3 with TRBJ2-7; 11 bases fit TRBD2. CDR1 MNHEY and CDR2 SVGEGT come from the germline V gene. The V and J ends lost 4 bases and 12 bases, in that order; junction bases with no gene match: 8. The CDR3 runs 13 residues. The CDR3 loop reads CASSFGTSGLTYF. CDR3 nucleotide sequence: TGTGCCAGCAGTTTCGGGACTAGCGGTTTGACGTACTTC.

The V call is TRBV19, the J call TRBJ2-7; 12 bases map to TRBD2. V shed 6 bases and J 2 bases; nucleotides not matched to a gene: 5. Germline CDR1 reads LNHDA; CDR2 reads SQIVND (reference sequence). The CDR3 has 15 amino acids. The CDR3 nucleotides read TGTGCCAGTAGACCCGGGACTAGCGGGCCCTACGAGCAGTACTTC. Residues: CASRPGTSGPYEQYF.

The CDR3 sequence is CASSQGTIGNEQFF. Here the CDR3 DNA reads TGTGCCAGCAGCCAGGGAACCATAGGGAATGAGCAGTTCTTC. The chain combines TRBV7-2 with TRBJ2-1, with D perhaps TRBD1 (5 bases). Trimming stripped 5 bases from V and 7 bases from J, with 15 bases between. This CDR3 comprises 14 residues. Per the germline V gene, CDR1 is SGHTA and CDR2 is FQGNSA.

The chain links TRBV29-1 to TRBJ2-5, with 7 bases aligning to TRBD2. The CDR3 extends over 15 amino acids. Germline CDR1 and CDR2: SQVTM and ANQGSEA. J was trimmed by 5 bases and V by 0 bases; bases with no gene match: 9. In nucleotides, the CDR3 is TGCAGCGTTGAAGATCCGGCGGGAGCGGGGGAGACCCAGTACTTC. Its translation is CSVEDPAGAGETQYF.

In DNA, the CDR3 is TGTGCCTGGAGTGAACAGCTTCCAACTAATGAAAAACTGTTTTTT. Encoded protein: CAWSEQLPTNEKLFF. The rearrangement links TRBV30 to TRBJ1-4; D unresolved. Trimming pared 1 base from V and 0 bases from J, leaving 9 bases between. Germline V gene sequence: CDR1 GTSNPN, CDR2 SVGIG (reference sequence). The CDR3 has 15 amino acids.

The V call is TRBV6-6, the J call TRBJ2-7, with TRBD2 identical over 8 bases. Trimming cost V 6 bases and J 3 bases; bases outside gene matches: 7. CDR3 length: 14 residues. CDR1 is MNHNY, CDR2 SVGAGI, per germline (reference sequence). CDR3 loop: CASRVGRGDYEQYF. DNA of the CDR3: TGTGCCAGCAGGGTAGGGCGGGGGGACTACGAGCAGTACTTC.

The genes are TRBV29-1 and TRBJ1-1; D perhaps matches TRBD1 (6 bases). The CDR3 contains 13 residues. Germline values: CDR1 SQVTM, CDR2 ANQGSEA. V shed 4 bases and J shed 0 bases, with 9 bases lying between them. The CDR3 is CSVAGALNTEAFF. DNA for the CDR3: TGCAGCGTTGCAGGGGCATTGAACACTGAAGCTTTCTTT.

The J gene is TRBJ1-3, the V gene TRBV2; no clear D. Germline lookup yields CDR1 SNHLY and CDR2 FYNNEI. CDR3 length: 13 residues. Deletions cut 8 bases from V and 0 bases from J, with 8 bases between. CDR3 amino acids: CASQVFSGNTIYF. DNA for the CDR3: TGTGCCAGCCAGGTTTTCTCTGGAAACACCATATATTTT.

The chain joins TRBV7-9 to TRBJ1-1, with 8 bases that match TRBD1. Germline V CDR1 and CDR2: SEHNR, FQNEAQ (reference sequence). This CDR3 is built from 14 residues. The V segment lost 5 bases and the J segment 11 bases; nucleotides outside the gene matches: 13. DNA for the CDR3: TGTGCCAGCAGCCCCAGCAATGGACAGGGTGGGGCTTTCTTT. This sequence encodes CASSPSNGQGGAFF.

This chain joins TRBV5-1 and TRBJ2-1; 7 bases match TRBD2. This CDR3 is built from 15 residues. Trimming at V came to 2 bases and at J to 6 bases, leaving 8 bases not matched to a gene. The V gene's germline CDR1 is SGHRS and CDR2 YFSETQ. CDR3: CASSFFFGGGNEQFF. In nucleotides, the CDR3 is TGCGCCAGCAGCTTCTTTTTCGGCGGGGGCAATGAGCAGTTCTTC. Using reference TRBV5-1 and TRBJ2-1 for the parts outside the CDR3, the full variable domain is KAGVTQTPRYLIKTRGQQVTLSCSPISGHRSVSWYQQTPGQGLQFLFEYFSETQRNKGNFPGRFSGRQFSNSRSEMNVSTLELGDSALYLCASSFFFGGGNEQFFGPGTRLTVL.

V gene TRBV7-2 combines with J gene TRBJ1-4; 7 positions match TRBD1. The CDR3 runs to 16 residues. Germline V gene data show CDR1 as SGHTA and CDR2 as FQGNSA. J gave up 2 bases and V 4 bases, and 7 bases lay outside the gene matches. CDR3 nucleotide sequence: TGTGCCAGCAGCTACGACAGGGTCGGGACTAATGAAAAACTGTTTTTT. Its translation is CASSYDRVGTNEKLFF.

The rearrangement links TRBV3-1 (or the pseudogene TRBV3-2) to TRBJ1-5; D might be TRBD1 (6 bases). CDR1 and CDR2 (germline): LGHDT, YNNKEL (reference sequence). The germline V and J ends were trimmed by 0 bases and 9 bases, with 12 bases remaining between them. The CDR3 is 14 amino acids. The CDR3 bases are TGTGCCAGCAGCCAAGATGCACAGGGCTCGCCCCAGCATTTT. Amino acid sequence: CASSQDAQGSPQHF.

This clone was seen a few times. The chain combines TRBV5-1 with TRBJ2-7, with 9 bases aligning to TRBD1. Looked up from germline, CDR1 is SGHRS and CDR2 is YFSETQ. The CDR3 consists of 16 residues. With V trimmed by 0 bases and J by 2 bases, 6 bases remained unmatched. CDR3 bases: TGCGCCAGCAGCTTGGAGGGGACAGGGAGTCCCTACGAGCAGTACTTC. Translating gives CASSLEGTGSPYEQYF.

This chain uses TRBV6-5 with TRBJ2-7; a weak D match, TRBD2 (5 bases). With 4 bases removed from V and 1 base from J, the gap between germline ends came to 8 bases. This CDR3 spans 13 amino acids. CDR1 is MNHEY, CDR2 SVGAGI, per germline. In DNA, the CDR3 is TGTGCCAGCAGTTTCAGGACTTCCTACGAGCAGTACTTC. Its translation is CASSFRTSYEQYF.

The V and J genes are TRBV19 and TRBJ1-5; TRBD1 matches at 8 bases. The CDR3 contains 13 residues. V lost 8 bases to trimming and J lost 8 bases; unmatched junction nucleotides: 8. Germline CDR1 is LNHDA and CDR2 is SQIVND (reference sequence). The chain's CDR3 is CASGTGGFEPQHF. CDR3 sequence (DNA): TGTGCCAGTGGGACAGGCGGGTTTGAGCCCCAGCATTTT.

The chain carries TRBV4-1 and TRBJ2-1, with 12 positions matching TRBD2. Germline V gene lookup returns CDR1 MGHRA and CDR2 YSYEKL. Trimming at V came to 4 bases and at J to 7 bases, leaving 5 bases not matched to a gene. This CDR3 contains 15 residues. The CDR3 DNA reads TGCGCCAGCAGCCTACTAGCGGGAGGCCGGAATGAGCAGTTCTTC. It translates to CASSLLAGGRNEQFF.

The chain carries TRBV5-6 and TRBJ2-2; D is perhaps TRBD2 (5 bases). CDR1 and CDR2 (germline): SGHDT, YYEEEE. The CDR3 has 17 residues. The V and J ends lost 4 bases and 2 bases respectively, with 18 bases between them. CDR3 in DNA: TGTGCCAGCAGCCCCGGGGTTTCGGGATTTAACACCGGGGAGCTGTTTTTT. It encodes CASSPGVSGFNTGELFF.

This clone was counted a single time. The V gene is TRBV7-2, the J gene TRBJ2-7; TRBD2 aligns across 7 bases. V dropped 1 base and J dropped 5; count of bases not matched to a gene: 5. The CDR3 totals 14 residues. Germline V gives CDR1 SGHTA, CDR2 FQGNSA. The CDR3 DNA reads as TGTGCCAGCAGCTTAGTTGGGGGGGAGGACGAGCAGTACTTC. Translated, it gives CASSLVGGEDEQYF.

This CDR3 reads CASSLDYPNTGELFF. For the CDR3, the DNA is TGCGCCAGCAGCTTGGACTACCCAAACACCGGGGAGCTGTTTTTT. V gene TRBV5-1 combines with J gene TRBJ2-2; D unresolved. This CDR3 is built from 15 residues. Trimming removed 0 bases from V and 2 bases from J, with 8 bases in between. Germline V lookup: CDR1 SGHRS, CDR2 YFSETQ.

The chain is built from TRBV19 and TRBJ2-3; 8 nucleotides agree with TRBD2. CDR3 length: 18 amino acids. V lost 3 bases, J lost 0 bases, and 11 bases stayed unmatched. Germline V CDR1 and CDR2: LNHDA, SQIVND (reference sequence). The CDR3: CASSIVGGGATSTDTQYF. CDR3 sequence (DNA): TGTGCCAGTAGTATTGTCGGGGGGGGCGCAACCAGCACAGATACGCAGTATTTT.

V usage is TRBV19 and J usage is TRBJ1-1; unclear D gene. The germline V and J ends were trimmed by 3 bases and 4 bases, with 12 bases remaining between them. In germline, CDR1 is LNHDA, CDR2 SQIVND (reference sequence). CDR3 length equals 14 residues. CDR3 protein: CASSMGPGSTEAFF. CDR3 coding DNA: TGTGCCAGTAGTATGGGCCCAGGAAGCACTGAAGCTTTCTTT.

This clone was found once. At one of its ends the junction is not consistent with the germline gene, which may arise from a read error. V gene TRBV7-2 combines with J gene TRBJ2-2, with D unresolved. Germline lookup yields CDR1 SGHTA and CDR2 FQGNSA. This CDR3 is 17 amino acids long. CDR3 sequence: CASARRAGRSNTGELFF. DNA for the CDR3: TGTGCCAGCGCCAGACGCGCAGGCCGTTCGAACACTGGGGAGCTGTTTTTT.

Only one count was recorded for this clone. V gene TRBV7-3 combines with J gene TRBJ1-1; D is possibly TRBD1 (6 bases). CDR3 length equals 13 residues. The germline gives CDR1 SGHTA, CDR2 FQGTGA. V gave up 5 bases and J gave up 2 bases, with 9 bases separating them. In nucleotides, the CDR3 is TGTGCCAGCAGCATAGGGGGAAACACTGAAGCTTTCTTT. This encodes CASSIGGNTEAFF.